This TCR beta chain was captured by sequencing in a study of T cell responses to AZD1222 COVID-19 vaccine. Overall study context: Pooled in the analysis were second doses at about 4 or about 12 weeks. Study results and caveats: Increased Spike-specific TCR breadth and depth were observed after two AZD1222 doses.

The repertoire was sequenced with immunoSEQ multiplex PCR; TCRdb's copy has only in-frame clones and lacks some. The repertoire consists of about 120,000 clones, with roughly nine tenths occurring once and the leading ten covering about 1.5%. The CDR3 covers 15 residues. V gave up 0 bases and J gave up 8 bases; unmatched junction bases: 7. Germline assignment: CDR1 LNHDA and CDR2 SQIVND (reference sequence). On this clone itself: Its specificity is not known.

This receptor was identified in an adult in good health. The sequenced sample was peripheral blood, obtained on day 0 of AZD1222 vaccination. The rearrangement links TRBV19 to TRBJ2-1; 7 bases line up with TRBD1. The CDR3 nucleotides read TGTGCCAGTAGTATAGACGGGACAGCAAGCGATGAGCAGTTCTTC. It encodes CASSIDGTASDEQFF. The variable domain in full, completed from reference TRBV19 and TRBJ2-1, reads DGGITQSPKYLFRKEGQNVTLSCEQNLNHDAMYWYRQDPGQGLRLIYYSQIVNDFQKGDIAEGYSVSREKKESFPLTVTSAQKNPTAFYLCASSIDGTASDEQFFGPGTRLTVL.